This TCR beta chain is from a study of T cell repertoires in cytomegalovirus infection. This CDR3 has 13 residues. CDR1 is GTSNPN, CDR2 SVGIG, per germline (reference sequence). V lost 2 bases, J lost 5 bases, and 9 bases lay in between. TCRdb re-called the reads through MiXCR, storing one row per CDR3 protein. The sample contains 100,000 or so distinct CDR3 sequences, 20% to 30% of which appear only once. This clonotype was found a few times. Sequenced material: CD8+ T cells from PBMCs. The TCR was taken from a human donor in good health (CMV status not recorded). Some clones in this sample may be carry-over from other donors' samples. The chain joins TRBV30 to TRBJ2-2, with D uncertain. In DNA, the CDR3 is TGTGCCTGGAGTCCCATCAGGACCGGGGAGCTGTTTTTT. Its protein is CAWSPIRTGELFF.